These 19 T cell receptor beta chains originate from one sample sequenced in a study of T cells after yellow fever vaccination (dated by TCRdb to about 2019). The method behind the library was 5' RACE. Sequencing took place on an Illumina HiSeq 2500. TCRdb itself trimmed the public reads at Q25 with fastp, ran MiXCR and retained productive beta chains. Each CDR3 protein appears once, grouped with its most common genes and DNA. The table for this sample lists about 500,000 distinct CDR3 sequences; about 15% of them were counted only once. The ten top clones hold roughly 17% of the sample. In light of the paper, this sample's treatment or condition label describes: live attenuated yellow fever vaccine strain. The source was PBMCs, collected 5 days after the first yellow fever vaccination. These receptor sequences come from a man in his late teens or twenties who received the YFV17D yellow fever vaccine.

This clonotype has only a few counts. This chain uses TRBV12-3 or TRBV12-4 with TRBJ1-5, with D maybe TRBD1 (6 bases). V was pared by 4 bases and J by 0 bases, with 13 bases between. This CDR3 has 16 residues. Here the CDR3 reads CASSSGGANSNQPQHF. The CDR3 bases are TGTGCCAGCAGTTCTGGGGGGGCAAATAGCAATCAGCCCCAGCATTTT.

This clonotype showed up just a few times. The V and J genes are TRBV15 and TRBJ1-3; 7 bases align to TRBD1. In germline, CDR1 is LNHNV, CDR2 YYDKDF (reference sequence). J gave up 0 bases and V 1 base, and 9 bases lay outside the gene matches. CDR3 size: 18 residues. The CDR3 DNA sequence: TGTGCCACCAGCAGAGTGCAGGGACAGAGATCCTCTGGAAACACCATATATTTT. Amino acid sequence: CATSRVQGQRSSGNTIYF.

The gene calls are TRBV6-2 or TRBV6-3 and TRBJ1-5; weak D call: TRBD1 (5 bases). The CDR3 length is 13 residues. The ends were cut back, 9 bases at V and 7 bases at J, with 16 bases in the middle. Germline values: CDR1 MNHEY, CDR2 SVGEGT. CDR3 sequence reads: CASWDGNWQPQHF. The CDR3 DNA follows: TGTGCCAGTTGGGACGGAAACTGGCAGCCCCAGCATTTT.

The chain links TRBV5-1 to TRBJ2-5; 7 nucleotides agree with TRBD2. The CDR3 is made up of 14 amino acids. Trimming cost V 3 bases and J 3 bases; bases outside gene matches: 5. The V gene's germline CDR1 is SGHRS and CDR2 YFSETQ. The CDR3 spells CASSSYGLEETQYF. The CDR3 bases are TGCGCCAGCAGCTCCTACGGACTAGAAGAGACCCAGTACTTC.

In its sample, this clonotype was seen a few times. This chain connects TRBV7-2 to TRBJ2-5; D gene unclear. CDR3 length: 11 amino acids. CDR1 SGHTA and CDR2 FQGNSA come from the germline V gene. V lost 4 bases and J 9 bases, leaving 9 bases between the germline ends. The CDR3 region has the DNA TGTGCCAGCAGCTCAGCCGGGCCCCAGTACTTC. This sequence encodes CASSSAGPQYF.

This clonotype was seen a handful of times. The rearrangement links TRBV29-1 to TRBJ1-1; D perhaps matches TRBD1 (6 bases). V lost 4 bases and J lost 3, with 9 bases in between. The V gene's germline CDR1 is SQVTM and CDR2 ANQGSEA. This CDR3 contains 12 residues. Here the CDR3 DNA reads TGCAGCGTTGTAAAGGGGGACACTGAAGCTTTCTTT. Protein product: CSVVKGDTEAFF.

The CDR3 DNA follows: TGTGCCAGCACTACCGACCGGGCCGGCGAGCAGTACGTC. It yields the protein CASTTDRAGEQYV. The V call is TRBV28, the J call TRBJ2-7; D call uncertain. The CDR3 contains 13 residues. Trimming shortened V by 7 bases and J by 6 bases, and 16 bases separated the two germline ends. Germline CDR1 and CDR2: MDHEN and SYDVKM.

This clonotype was counted only a few times. The gene calls are TRBV4-2 and TRBJ1-1; 7 bases map to TRBD1. V gave up 2 bases and J gave up 4 bases; unmatched junction bases: 4. In germline, CDR1 is LGHNA, CDR2 YNFKEQ. This CDR3 is 14 amino acids long. The CDR3 region is CASSQYRGSTEAFF. The CDR3 DNA sequence: TGTGCCAGCAGCCAATACAGGGGTTCCACTGAAGCTTTCTTT.

This chain uses TRBV4-1 with TRBJ1-1; the match to TRBD1 covers 7 bases. CDR3 length: 14 residues. The germline V gene has CDR1 MGHRA and CDR2 YSYEKL. Trimming removed 5 bases from V and 4 bases from J; junction bases left unmatched: 7. The CDR3 spells CASSARPGGTEAFF. In DNA form, the CDR3 reads TGCGCCAGCAGCGCACGACCAGGGGGCACTGAAGCTTTCTTT.

The V call is TRBV15, the J call TRBJ2-5; D perhaps matches TRBD2 (5 bases). The CDR3 totals 14 residues. The V end was cut by 1 base, the J end by 5 bases, with 11 bases between. Germline CDR1 and CDR2: LNHNV and YYDKDF (reference sequence). The CDR3 protein is CATSRGDRGETQYF. The CDR3 DNA follows: TGTGCCACCAGCAGAGGAGATCGAGGGGAGACCCAGTACTTC.

This clonotype was counted only a few times. The V and J genes are TRBV7-6 and TRBJ2-3, with D hard to call. This CDR3 spans 13 amino acids. V lost 2 bases, J lost 4 bases, and 7 bases lay in between. Germline V gene lookup returns CDR1 SGHVS and CDR2 FNYEAQ. The CDR3 spells CASSLPKPDTQYF. CDR3 nucleotide sequence: TGTGCCAGCAGCTTACCCAAACCAGATACGCAGTATTTT.

The chain uses TRBV3-1 and TRBJ2-7; 9 bases agree with TRBD2. From germline, CDR1 is LGHDT and CDR2 YNNKEL (reference sequence). This CDR3 region has 14 residues. Trimming removed 7 bases from V and 5 bases from J; junction bases left unmatched: 9. This chain's CDR3 is CASKTSGFSNEQYF. The CDR3 DNA follows: TGTGCCAGCAAGACTAGCGGTTTTTCCAACGAGCAGTACTTC.

In this sample, this clonotype turned up a few times. The chain has TRBV12-3 or TRBV12-4 and TRBJ1-6, with 7 positions matching TRBD1. The CDR3 covers 12 residues. The V segment lost 7 bases and the J segment 11 bases; nucleotides outside the gene matches: 5. The CDR3 DNA reads TGTGCCAGCACCTTACAGGGGCCACCCCTCCACTTT. It is translated as CASTLQGPPLHF.

V and J are TRBV7-9 and TRBJ1-1, with D perhaps TRBD1 (5 bases). The CDR3 consists of 13 residues. The germline V and J ends were trimmed by 9 bases and 3 bases, with 14 bases remaining between them. Per germline, CDR1 SEHNR and CDR2 FQNEAQ (reference sequence). CDR3 sequence reads: CASRKGFDTEAFF. Written as DNA, the CDR3 is TGTGCCAGTAGAAAGGGGTTCGACACTGAAGCTTTCTTT.

This clonotype showed up just a few times. The chain combines TRBV4-3 with TRBJ1-2; 10 bases line up with TRBD1. The CDR3 has 15 residues. Trimming took 5 bases from V and 2 from J; bases not matched to a gene: 5. The germline V gene encodes CDR1 LGHNA and CDR2 YSLEER. CDR3 amino acids: CASSTGGQGNYGYTF. The CDR3, as DNA: TGCGCCAGCAGCACAGGGGGACAGGGGAACTATGGCTACACCTTC.

This clonotype was counted only a few times. This chain links TRBV15 with TRBJ1-1; D is unresolved. CDR1 is LNHNV and CDR2 is YYDKDF in the germline V gene (reference sequence). This CDR3 is 14 amino acids long. V lost 0 bases, J lost 1 base, and 6 bases lay in between. For the CDR3, the DNA is TGTGCCACCAGCAGAGATAAGGCGAACACTGAAGCTTTCTTT. It is translated as CATSRDKANTEAFF.

The chain is built from TRBV4-3 and TRBJ2-1, with 7 bases lining up with TRBD2. This CDR3 is built from 18 residues. J gave up 6 bases and V 3 bases, and 17 bases lay outside the gene matches. Per germline, CDR1 LGHNA and CDR2 YSLEER. CDR3 in amino acids: CASSQATPLAPPPNEQFF. DNA of the CDR3: TGCGCCAGCAGCCAGGCTACCCCACTAGCGCCCCCTCCCAATGAGCAGTTCTTC.

V gene TRBV12-3 or TRBV12-4 combines with J gene TRBJ2-7, with D perhaps TRBD1 (5 bases). Trimming took 7 bases from V and 1 from J, leaving 14 bases between them. The CDR3 is 14 residues long. This CDR3 is CASKGGQGSYEQYF. Here the CDR3 DNA reads TGTGCCAGCAAAGGTGGGCAGGGATCCTACGAGCAGTACTTC.

This clonotype was counted only a few times. The chain joins TRBV4-2 to TRBJ2-4; the D is unclear. The CDR3 spans 16 residues. Germline V gene lookup returns CDR1 LGHNA and CDR2 YNFKEQ. V was trimmed by 5 bases and J by 5 bases, leaving 19 bases between them. CDR3 nucleotides: TGTGCCAGCAGCTTGATTGCGGCCGGCGGCCAAAACATTCAGTACTTC. Translating it yields CASSLIAAGGQNIQYF.